What follows are 19 T cell receptor beta chains derived from one specimen sequenced in a study of blood T cell repertoires in COVID-19. Measured with immunoSEQ multiplex PCR; TCRdb has only the in-frame clones, and not every one. The table records about 210,000 clones, approximately 80% of them present only once. What was sequenced was PBMCs or T cells enriched from blood (not recorded which). Receptors were obtained from a woman aged 50 to 65 with acute COVID-19.

This clone was detected only a few times. The genes are TRBV28 and TRBJ2-1; the D gene is possibly TRBD2 (7 bases). The CDR3 loop spans 17 amino acids. The germline V gene has CDR1 MDHEN and CDR2 SYDVKM. Trimming took off 6 bases at V and 7 bases at J, with 25 bases between the two ends. CDR3 residues: CASRSRDGRGSGNEQFF. The CDR3, as DNA: TGTGCCAGCAGAAGTCGAGATGGGAGGGGGTCAGGAAATGAGCAGTTCTTC.

The gene calls are TRBV11-2 and TRBJ2-5, with 8 bases matching TRBD1. V trimming: 2 bases; J trimming: 2 bases; junction bases outside the gene matches: 7. The germline gives CDR1 SGHAT, CDR2 FQNNGV. This CDR3 spans 16 amino acids. The chain's CDR3 is CASSLNPTGGQETQYF. The CDR3 nucleotides are TGTGCCAGCAGCTTAAACCCTACAGGGGGTCAAGAGACCCAGTACTTC. The variable domain in full, completed from reference TRBV11-2 and TRBJ2-5, reads EAGVAQSPRYKIIEKRQSVAFWCNPISGHATLYWYQQILGQGPKLLIQFQNNGVVDDSQLPKDRFSAERLKGVDSTLKIQPAKLEDSAVYLCASSLNPTGGQETQYFGPGTRLLVL.

The chain carries TRBV28 and TRBJ2-4; weak D call: TRBD1 (6 bases). The germline V gene has CDR1 MDHEN and CDR2 SYDVKM. Trimming stripped 5 bases from V and 8 bases from J, with 16 bases between. The CDR3 spans 14 residues. DNA of the CDR3: TGTGCCAGCAGTCCTGAACAGGGAAGGGACATTCAGTACTTC. Translating gives CASSPEQGRDIQYF.

The J gene is TRBJ2-7, the V gene TRBV19; possibly TRBD1 for D (6 bases). Trimming cost V 10 bases and J 4 bases, with 17 bases left between them. The CDR3 length is 13 residues. Germline values: CDR1 LNHDA, CDR2 SQIVND (reference sequence). Here the CDR3 reads CATAGTPIYEQYF. The CDR3, as DNA: TGTGCCACCGCCGGGACACCTATTTACGAGCAGTACTTC.

The V gene is TRBV28, the J gene TRBJ2-6, with 10 nucleotides matching TRBD1. This CDR3 has 19 amino acids. V lost 4 bases and J lost 2; bases outside the gene matches: 11. Germline V gives CDR1 MDHEN, CDR2 SYDVKM. The CDR3, as DNA: TGTGCCAGCAGTTCAACAAGACAGGGGGCGGTCCCTGGGGCCAACGTCCTGACTTTC. It translates to CASSSTRQGAVPGANVLTF.

This clone was observed once. J is TRBJ2-7 and V is TRBV5-4; 7 bases map to TRBD1. CDR1 is SGHNT, CDR2 YYREEE, per germline (reference sequence). The CDR3 spans 14 residues. Trimming removed 1 base from V and 2 bases from J; junction bases left unmatched: 3. In nucleotides, the CDR3 is TGTGCCAGCAGCTTGACCGGGACAGCCTACGAGCAGTACTTC. Translated, it gives CASSLTGTAYEQYF.

The rearrangement joins TRBV15 to TRBJ1-3, with 11 bases identical to TRBD1. The germline V gene has CDR1 LNHNV and CDR2 YYDKDF (reference sequence). With V trimmed by 3 bases and J by 0 bases, 4 bases remained unmatched. CDR3 length: 17 amino acids. The CDR3 DNA reads as TGTGCCACCAGCAGGGACAGGGGGCTTCACTCTGGAAACACCATATATTTT. Amino acids: CATSRDRGLHSGNTIYF. Looking up the rest from reference TRBV15 and TRBJ1-3 gives the full variable domain: DAMVIQNPRYQVTQFGKPVTLSCSQTLNHNVMYWYQQKSSQAPKLLFHYYDKDFNNEADTPDNFQSRRPNTSFCFLDIRSPGLGDTAMYLCATSRDRGLHSGNTIYFGEGSWLTVV.

The rearrangement joins TRBV18 to TRBJ2-2; D ambiguous. The CDR3 runs to 15 residues. Germline V gene sequence: CDR1 KGHSH, CDR2 LQKENI. Trimming pared 5 bases from V and 0 bases from J, leaving 10 bases between. This chain's CDR3 is CASSLQRPNTGELFF. The CDR3 coding sequence is TGTGCCAGCTCATTACAGAGACCGAACACCGGGGAGCTGTTTTTT.

The gene calls are TRBV18 and TRBJ2-2; TRBD1 aligns across 7 bases. The germline V gene has CDR1 KGHSH and CDR2 LQKENI. The CDR3 runs 17 residues. J gave up 0 bases and V 6 bases, and 10 bases lay outside the gene matches. The CDR3 DNA follows: TGTGCCAGCTCCCCTATGGGACAGTCCGCGAACACCGGGGAGCTGTTTTTT. Translation: CASSPMGQSANTGELFF.

The chain recombines TRBV28 with TRBJ2-2, with 7 bases identical to TRBD2. Looked up from germline, CDR1 is MDHEN and CDR2 is SYDVKM. This CDR3 is built from 16 residues. The J segment lost 1 base and the V segment lost 5 bases, leaving 7 bases of the junction unmatched. CDR3 protein: CASSPLLALNTGELFF. The CDR3 DNA follows: TGTGCCAGCAGTCCCCTACTAGCGCTGAACACCGGGGAGCTGTTTTTT.

CDR3 nucleotides: TGTGCCAGCTCACCCCTACCTCCCACAGGGGATGCTCAGCCCCAGCATTTT. This sequence encodes CASSPLPPTGDAQPQHF. The V call is TRBV18, the J call TRBJ1-5; 7 bases are shared with TRBD1. The CDR3 loop spans 17 amino acids. The V and J ends lost 3 bases and 6 bases, in that order; junction bases with no gene match: 14. From germline, CDR1 is KGHSH and CDR2 LQKENI.

This clone occurred once. The rearrangement uses TRBV15 and TRBJ2-7; D gene unclear. V lost 0 bases and J lost 4, with 13 bases in between. CDR3 length equals 15 residues. The V gene's germline CDR1 is LNHNV and CDR2 YYDKDF (reference sequence). The CDR3 loop reads CATSRDKWQSYEQYF. CDR3 DNA sequence: TGTGCCACCAGCAGAGATAAATGGCAGTCTTACGAGCAGTACTTC.

The rearrangement links TRBV7-2 to TRBJ2-1; possible D gene TRBD2, 6 bases. V lost 1 base to trimming and J lost 6 bases, with 16 bases between them. The CDR3 is 16 residues long. In germline, CDR1 is SGHTA, CDR2 FQGNSA. CDR3 region: CASSLGSLAQSNEQFF. CDR3 in DNA: TGTGCCAGCAGCTTAGGTAGCCTAGCGCAAAGCAATGAGCAGTTCTTC.

This chain links TRBV23-1 with TRBJ2-2; TRBD2 aligns across 8 bases. TRBV23-1 is labeled an ORF, and its function is uncertain. This CDR3 comprises 15 residues. Trimming cost V 4 bases and J 4 bases; bases outside gene matches: 5. The CDR3 DNA is TGCGCCAGCAGTCCGGGAGGGGCGACCACCGGGGAGCTGTTTTTT. This encodes CASSPGGATTGELFF.

The CDR3 reads CASSLVGTPTSYEQYF. The CDR3, as DNA: TGTGCCAGCAGCTTAGTGGGGACTCCCACCTCCTACGAGCAGTACTTC. The chain carries TRBV7-2 and TRBJ2-7, with a possible D match to TRBD2 (6 bases). CDR1 and CDR2 from the germline V gene are SGHTA and FQGNSA. Trimming pared 1 base from V and 0 bases from J, leaving 13 bases between. This CDR3 has 16 amino acids.

This chain links TRBV28 with TRBJ1-2; D is unclear. The CDR3 sequence is 13 residues long. V was shortened by 2 bases and J by 6 bases, with 10 bases between the two germline ends. Looked up from germline, CDR1 is MDHEN and CDR2 is SYDVKM. CDR3 DNA: TGTGCCAGCAGTTTACTAGTCAGCAATGGCTACACCTTC. Translating it yields CASSLLVSNGYTF.

The CDR3 nucleotides are TGTGCCAGCAGTACAAGTTTTGGAGTCACTGAAGCTTTCTTT. Residues: CASSTSFGVTEAFF. The V gene is TRBV6-2 or TRBV6-3, the J gene TRBJ1-1; D unclear. Germline CDR1 MNHEY, CDR2 SVGEGT. The CDR3 has 14 amino acids. The V gene lost 5 bases and the J gene lost 4 bases, with 14 bases spanning the gap.

This chain links TRBV7-2 with TRBJ2-5; 9 bases match TRBD1. Germline V gene sequence: CDR1 SGHTA, CDR2 FQGNSA. The CDR3 is made up of 15 amino acids. The junction had 6 bases not matched to a gene; V was cut back by 2 bases and J by 5 bases. The CDR3 DNA reads as TGTGCCAGCAGCTTATCAACAGGGGGCGGTGAGACCCAGTACTTC. The encoded protein is CASSLSTGGGETQYF.

J is TRBJ2-7 and V is TRBV2; 9 bases map to TRBD1. V lost 7 bases and J lost 1; bases outside the gene matches: 11. The length of the CDR3 is 16 residues. Germline loops: CDR1 SNHLY, CDR2 FYNNEI. The DNA for the CDR3 is TGTGCCAGCACCGACGGAGGGACAGGGTATTCCTACGAGCAGTACTTC. The encoded protein is CASTDGGTGYSYEQYF.